This TCR beta chain came from a study of blood T cell repertoires in COVID-19. Study as a whole: COVID-19 samples from acute and convalescent phases originated in the United States, Italy and Spain. T cells, B-cell-depleted T cells, or PBMCs supplied cDNA or gDNA.

V gave up 4 bases and J gave up 5 bases, with 12 bases separating them. This CDR3 spans 13 amino acids. The germline CDR1 and CDR2 sequences are SGHRS and YFSETQ. TCRdb keeps only in-frame clones here, not all; method: immunoSEQ multiplex PCR. The sample contains 50,000 to 85,000 clones, about 80% of which appear only once. The sequence was obtained from a human donor in a cohort sampled during active COVID-19. The J gene is TRBJ1-1, the V gene TRBV5-1; the D is unclear. Sequencing was done on a sample of peripheral blood. This CDR3 reads CASSPAGGTEAFF. CDR3 DNA: TGCGCCAGCAGCCCGGCGGGAGGGACTGAAGCTTTCTTT.